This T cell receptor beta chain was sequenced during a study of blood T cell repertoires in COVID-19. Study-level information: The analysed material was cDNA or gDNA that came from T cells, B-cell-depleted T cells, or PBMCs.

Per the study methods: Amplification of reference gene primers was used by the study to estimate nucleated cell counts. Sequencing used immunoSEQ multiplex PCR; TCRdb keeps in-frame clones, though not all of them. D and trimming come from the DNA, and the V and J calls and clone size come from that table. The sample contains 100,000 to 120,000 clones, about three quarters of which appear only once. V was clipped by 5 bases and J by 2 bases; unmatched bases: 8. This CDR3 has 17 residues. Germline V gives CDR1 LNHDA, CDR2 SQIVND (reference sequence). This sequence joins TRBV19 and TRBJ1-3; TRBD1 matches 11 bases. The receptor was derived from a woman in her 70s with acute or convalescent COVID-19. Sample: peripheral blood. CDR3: CASSPGQGASAGNTIYF. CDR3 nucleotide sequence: TGTGCCAGTAGTCCTGGACAGGGGGCCTCTGCTGGAAACACCATATATTTT.